Below, 4 T cell receptor beta chains from the same sample are listed, as sequenced in a study of T cell repertoires in aging, cancer and after chemotherapy. Rearranged V-D-J TRB sequences were amplified with a mixed TRB-A/B primer pool. TCRdb recomputed calls from the multiplex PCR reads with MiXCR, one row per CDR3 protein. The sample carries about 5,300 distinct CDR3 sequences, 28% recorded once. Peripheral blood genomic DNA, not sorted cells or RNA, was the template. The sample taken for sequencing was blood. Every receptor here comes from a human donor with a solid tumor.

Within the sample, this clonotype is medium-sized. The gene calls are TRBV27 and TRBJ2-7; no clear D. Germline V CDR1 and CDR2: MNHEY, SMNVEV (reference sequence). Trimming left V 2 bases short and J 2 bases short, with 10 bases between. CDR3 length equals 14 residues. This CDR3 is CASSLEWRTYEQYF. The DNA of the CDR3 is TGTGCCAGCAGTTTAGAATGGAGAACCTACGAGCAGTACTTC.

The chain uses TRBV29-1 and TRBJ2-5; D is possibly TRBD1 (8 bases). Trimming cost V 0 bases and J 5 bases, with 16 bases left between them. Germline values: CDR1 SQVTM, CDR2 ANQGSEA. The CDR3 length is 15 residues. The CDR3 is CSVEDPNRGGETQYF. The CDR3 nucleotides read TGCAGCGTTGAAGACCCAAACAGGGGGGGGGAGACCCAGTACTTC.

This clonotype was counted a few times. The chain is built from TRBV7-2 and TRBJ2-1, with 10 bases aligning to TRBD2. The J segment lost 6 bases and the V segment lost 4 bases, leaving 6 bases of the junction unmatched. From germline, CDR1 is SGHTA and CDR2 FQGNSA. The CDR3 runs to 15 residues. The CDR3 is CASSSSGSMANEQFF. The DNA of the CDR3 is TGTGCCAGCAGCTCTAGCGGGAGTATGGCCAATGAGCAGTTCTTC.

The CDR3 DNA sequence: TGTGCCAGCAGTTTCGGGGGACAAGGTACAGATACGCAGTATTTT. Translation gives CASSFGGQGTDTQYF. V and J are TRBV28 and TRBJ2-3; either TRBD1 or TRBD2 may supply D (6 bases each). Germline assignment: CDR1 MDHEN and CDR2 SYDVKM. The CDR3 contains 15 residues. V was pared by 3 bases and J by 3 bases, with 13 bases between.